This T cell receptor (beta chain) was obtained from a study of pediatric ulcerative colitis (dated by TCRdb to between 2018 and 2020). Regarding the complete study: Seven or eight ulcerative colitis patients had pancolitis and two had left-sided colitis, with histology consistent with ulcerative colitis in all. From nine newly diagnosed, treatment-naive pediatric ulcerative colitis patients and a handful of non-IBD control children, paired blood and rectal samples were collected. The Pediatric Ulcerative Colitis Activity Index classified a couple of patients as having mild disease, several as having moderate disease and three as having acute severe colitis.

The germline V gene (reference sequence) sets CDR1 to MNHEY and CDR2 to SMNVEV. V is cut by 2 bases and J by 4 bases, and the space between the germline ends is 11 bases. The CDR3 numbers 15 residues from cysteine through phenylalanine. This entry keeps only the CDR3 DNA: 45 bases, framed from base 1. Overall study outcomes, separate from this receptor: Significantly higher autologous blood-rectal clonal overlap was found in ulcerative colitis patients than in controls, which suggested increased T cell trafficking to inflamed tissue. Two rectal CDR3 clonotypes turned up in every ulcerative colitis patient but in none of the controls. Repertoires were derived from total lymphocyte DNA, so rare subsets such as regulatory T cells may have patterns not reflected. For technical reasons, blood samples from a couple of patients gave substantially fewer templates, and these samples were excluded from the blood-rectal overlap analysis. Only a handful of individuals were included in the healthy control group, which was small. Controls, mild-moderate and acute severe colitis patients were separated by rectal repertoire features, and reduced rectal diversity due to clonal expansions was observed in acute severe colitis.

Before the diagnostic colonoscopy, none of the ulcerative colitis patients had been given any immunosuppressive medication. A blood sample was obtained concurrently with the colonoscopy. The Wizard kit (Promega) was used to extract genomic DNA from blood and intestinal samples. Points on this clone: The target of this receptor is not known. Base qualities are missing; no much larger clone stands one base away.

Through the immunoSEQ TRB Survey service, multiplex V and J primers were used to amplify rearranged CDR3 beta regions from genomic DNA. To keep sequencing depth equal across samples, survey-level depth of up to 500,000 reads per sample was applied. The libraries were purified, combined into pools and sequenced with Illumina technology. Regarding the original processing steps: Productive clonality, sample overlap, pairwise scatters, CDR3 beta length, V/D/J gene usage and productiveness were all assessed with the immunoSEQ online tools. Alongside Shannon and Simpson indices, calculated diversity was computed as the number of unique rearrangements divided by total templates, multiplied by 100. Principal component analysis used the R prcomp function and ggbiplot package on Z-score normalized data. Blood-rectal clonal overlap within each subject was quantified with Morisita's index. TCRdb took this table from immuneACCESS and kept in-frame rearrangements with V and J called. Such tables lack part of the clones; where checked against another copy, unresolved V genes explain under half of the gap, and the rest is unexplained. That table is the source of V, J and clone size, and D and trimming were worked out from the DNA. Within this sample are roughly 70,000 clones, with roughly nine tenths of them counted one time only. Approximately 3.5% of the sample goes to the ten largest clones.

The sequenced material came from blood. The sequence was collected from a boy aged 10-17 years with severe ulcerative colitis. The chain was built from TRBV27 and TRBJ2-2, with TRBD2 tentatively as D gene (6 bases match). The CDR3 has the sequence CASSLKTSFTGELFF. The base sequence is TGTGCCAGCAGTTTAAAAACTAGCTTCACCGGGGAGCTGTTTTTT.